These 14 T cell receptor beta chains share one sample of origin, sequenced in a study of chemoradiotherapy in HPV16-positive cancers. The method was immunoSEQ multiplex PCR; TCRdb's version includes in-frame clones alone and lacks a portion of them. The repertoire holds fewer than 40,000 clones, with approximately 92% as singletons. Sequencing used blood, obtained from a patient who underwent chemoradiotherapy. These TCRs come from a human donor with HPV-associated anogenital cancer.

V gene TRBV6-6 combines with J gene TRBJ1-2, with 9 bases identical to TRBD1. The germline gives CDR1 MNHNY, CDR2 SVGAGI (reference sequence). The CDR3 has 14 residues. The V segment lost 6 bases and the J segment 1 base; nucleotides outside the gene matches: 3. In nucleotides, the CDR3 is TGTGCCAGCAGACAGGGGGCTAGTAACTATGGCTACACCTTC. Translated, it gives CASRQGASNYGYTF.

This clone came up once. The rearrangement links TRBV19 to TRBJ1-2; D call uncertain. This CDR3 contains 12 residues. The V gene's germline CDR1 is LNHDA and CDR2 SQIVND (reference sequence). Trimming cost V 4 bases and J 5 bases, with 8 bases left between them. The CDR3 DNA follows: TGTGCCAGTAGTAAGGACTGGTATGGCTACACCTTC. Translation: CASSKDWYGYTF.

The DNA of the CDR3 is TGCGCCAGCAGCTTAGCAGGGAGGAGGAACGAGCAGTACTTC. Its translation is CASSLAGRRNEQYF. The chain links TRBV5-1 to TRBJ2-5; tentatively, D is TRBD2 (6 bases). The J call is in doubt because the DNA end fits TRBJ2-7 better. CDR1 and CDR2 from the germline V gene are SGHRS and YFSETQ. This CDR3 comprises 14 residues.

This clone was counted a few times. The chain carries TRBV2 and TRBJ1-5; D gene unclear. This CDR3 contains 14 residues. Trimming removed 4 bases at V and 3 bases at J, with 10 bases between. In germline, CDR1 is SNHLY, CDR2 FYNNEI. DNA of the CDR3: TGTGCCAGCAGTGGGGCGGGTAACAATCAGCCCCAGCATTTT. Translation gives CASSGAGNNQPQHF. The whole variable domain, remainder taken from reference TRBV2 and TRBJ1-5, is EPEVTQTPSHQVTQMGQEVILRCVPISNHLYFYWYRQILGQKVEFLVSFYNNEISEKSEIFDDQFSVERPDGSNFTLKIRSTKLEDSAMYFCASSGAGNNQPQHFGDGTRLSIL.

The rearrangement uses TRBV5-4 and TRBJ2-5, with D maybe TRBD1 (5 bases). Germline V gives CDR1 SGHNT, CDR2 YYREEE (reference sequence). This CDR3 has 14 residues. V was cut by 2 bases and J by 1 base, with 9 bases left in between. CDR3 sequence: CASSFKDTQETQYF. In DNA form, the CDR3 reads TGTGCCAGCAGCTTTAAGGACACCCAAGAGACCCAGTACTTC.

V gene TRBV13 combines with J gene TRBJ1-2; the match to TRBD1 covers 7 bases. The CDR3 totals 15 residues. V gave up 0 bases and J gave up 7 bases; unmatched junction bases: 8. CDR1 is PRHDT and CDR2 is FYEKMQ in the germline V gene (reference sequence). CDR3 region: CASSLGVAGGSGYTF. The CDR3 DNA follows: TGTGCCAGCAGCTTAGGTGTAGCAGGGGGAAGTGGCTACACCTTC.

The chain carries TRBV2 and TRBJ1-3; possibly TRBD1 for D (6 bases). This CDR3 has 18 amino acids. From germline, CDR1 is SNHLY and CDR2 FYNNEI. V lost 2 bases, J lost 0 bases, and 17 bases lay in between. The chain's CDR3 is CASSETGHLQGSGNTIYF. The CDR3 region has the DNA TGTGCCAGCAGTGAAACGGGACATCTACAGGGCTCTGGAAACACCATATATTTT.

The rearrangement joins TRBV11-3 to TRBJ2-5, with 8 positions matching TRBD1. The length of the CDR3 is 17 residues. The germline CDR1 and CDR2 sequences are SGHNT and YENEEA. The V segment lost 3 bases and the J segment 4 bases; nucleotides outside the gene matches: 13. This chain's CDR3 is CASSLYASGQGRETQYF. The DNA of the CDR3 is TGTGCCAGCAGCTTGTACGCATCCGGACAGGGAAGAGAGACCCAGTACTTC. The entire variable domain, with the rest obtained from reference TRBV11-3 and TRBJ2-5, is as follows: EAGVVQSPRYKIIEKKQPVAFWCNPISGHNTLYWYLQNLGQGPELLIRYENEEAVDDSQLPKDRFSAERLKGVDSTLKIQPAELGDSAVYLCASSLYASGQGRETQYFGPGTRLLVL.

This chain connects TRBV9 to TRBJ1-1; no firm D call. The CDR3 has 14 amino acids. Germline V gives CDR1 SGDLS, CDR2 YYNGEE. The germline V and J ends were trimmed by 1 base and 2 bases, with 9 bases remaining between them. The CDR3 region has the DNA TGTGCCAGCAGCGTATCCGACTACAACACTGAAGCTTTCTTT. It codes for CASSVSDYNTEAFF.

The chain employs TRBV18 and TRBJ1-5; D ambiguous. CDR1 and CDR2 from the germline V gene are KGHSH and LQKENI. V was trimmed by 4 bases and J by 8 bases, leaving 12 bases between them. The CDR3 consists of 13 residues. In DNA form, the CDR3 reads TGTGCCAGCTCACAGGGTTACGTTGAGCCCCAGCATTTT. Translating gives CASSQGYVEPQHF.

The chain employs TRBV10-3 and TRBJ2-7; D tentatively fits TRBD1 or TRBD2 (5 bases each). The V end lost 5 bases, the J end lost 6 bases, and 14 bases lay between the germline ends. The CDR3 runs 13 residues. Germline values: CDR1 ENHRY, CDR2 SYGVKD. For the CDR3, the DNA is TGTGCCATCAGTCTTCCCCAGGGACGCGAGCAGTACTTC. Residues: CAISLPQGREQYF.

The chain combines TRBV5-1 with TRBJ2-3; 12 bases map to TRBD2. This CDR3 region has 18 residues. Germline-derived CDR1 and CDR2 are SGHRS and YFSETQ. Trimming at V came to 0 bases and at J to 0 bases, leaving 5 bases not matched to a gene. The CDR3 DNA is TGCGCCAGCAGCTTGGTACTAGCGGGGGGCGTTAGCACAGATACGCAGTATTTT. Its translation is CASSLVLAGGVSTDTQYF. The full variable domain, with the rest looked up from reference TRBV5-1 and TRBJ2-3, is KAGVTQTPRYLIKTRGQQVTLSCSPISGHRSVSWYQQTPGQGLQFLFEYFSETQRNKGNFPGRFSGRQFSNSRSEMNVSTLELGDSALYLCASSLVLAGGVSTDTQYFGPGTRLTVL.

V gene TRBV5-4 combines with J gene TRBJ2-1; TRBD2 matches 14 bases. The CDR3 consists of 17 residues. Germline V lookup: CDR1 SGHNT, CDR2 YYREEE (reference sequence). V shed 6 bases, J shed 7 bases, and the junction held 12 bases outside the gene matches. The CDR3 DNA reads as TGTGCCAGCACCCCTCCAGGACTAGCGGGGGGATGGAATGAGCAGTTCTTC. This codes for CASTPPGLAGGWNEQFF.

This CDR3 reads CASSSQGARHEQFF. In nucleotides, the CDR3 is TGTGCCAGCAGCTCGCAGGGGGCGCGGCATGAGCAGTTCTTC. The V and J genes are TRBV7-8 and TRBJ2-1; the match to TRBD1 covers 8 bases. Germline V gene data show CDR1 as SGHVS and CDR2 as FQNEAQ. Losses at the gene ends were 4 bases for V and 8 bases for J; bases not matched to a gene: 7. This CDR3 region has 14 residues.